This passage covers 11 T cell receptor beta chains from one sample sequenced in a study of beta chain features in type 1 diabetes (dated by TCRdb to 2016 to 2018). Libraries were constructed by the immunoSEQ multiplex PCR assay. The entire amount of isolated RNA was reverse transcribed using the High Capacity cDNA Reverse Transcription Kit, so the sequenced TCRB transcripts were expressed ones. TCRdb took this table from immuneACCESS and kept in-frame rearrangements with V and J called. Such tables lack part of the clones; where checked against another copy, unresolved V genes explain under half of the gap, and the rest is unexplained. Across this sample there are under 250,000 clones, with 25% to 35% seen only once. The leading ten clones occupy more than 3% of the sample. Source material: central memory CD4+ T cells from blood. These receptor sequences come from a man between 25 and 39 years old in good health.

CDR3 amino acids: CASSRTGEQPQHF. CDR3 DNA sequence: TGTGCCAGCAGCCGTACAGGGGAACAGCCCCAGCATTTT. V is TRBV16 and J is TRBJ1-5; the match to TRBD1 covers 7 bases. Germline V CDR1 and CDR2: KGHSY, FQNENV. The CDR3 extends over 13 amino acids. With 4 bases clipped from V and 7 bases from J, the junction kept 4 bases outside the gene matches.

This clone was detected only a few times. The chain employs TRBV30 and TRBJ2-1, with D perhaps TRBD1 or TRBD2 (6 bases each). This CDR3 contains 13 residues. V was cut by 5 bases and J by 9 bases, with 17 bases left in between. CDR1 is GTSNPN, CDR2 SVGIG, per germline (reference sequence). The CDR3 reads CAWWGAGEGEQFF. The CDR3 DNA reads as TGTGCCTGGTGGGGGGCAGGGGAAGGTGAGCAGTTCTTC.

The CDR3 region is CSANRVNEQFF. The CDR3 region has the DNA TGCAGTGCCAACCGGGTCAATGAGCAGTTCTTC. This chain links TRBV20-1 with TRBJ2-1, with D hard to call. This CDR3 contains 11 residues. Per germline, CDR1 DFQATT and CDR2 SNEGSKA (reference sequence). The V gene lost 6 bases and the J gene lost 6 bases, with 9 bases spanning the gap.

In this sample, this clone turned up a few times. The chain has TRBV5-1 and TRBJ2-7; D may be TRBD1 (5 bases). V lost 0 bases and J 3 bases, leaving 16 bases between the germline ends. This CDR3 comprises 16 residues. Germline assignment: CDR1 SGHRS and CDR2 YFSETQ. The CDR3 is CASSLGRAGAFYEQYF. The CDR3 DNA reads TGCGCCAGCAGCTTGGGAAGGGCTGGGGCATTCTACGAGCAGTACTTC.

This clone was detected only a few times. The same CDR3 can be traced to other DNA sequences in this sample. The chain recombines TRBV7-9 with TRBJ2-3; no firm D call. Germline V gene data show CDR1 as SEHNR and CDR2 as FQNEAQ (reference sequence). Trimming took off 5 bases at V and 3 bases at J, with 6 bases between the two ends. This CDR3 is built from 12 residues. The CDR3: CASSRTTDTQYF. CDR3 nucleotide sequence: TGTGCCAGCAGCCGGACGACAGATACGCAGTATTTT.

This clone showed up just a few times. CDR3 nucleotides: TGTGCCAGCAGGTCCTCGTGGGAGGGCGGGGAGCTGTTTTTT. Its translation: CASRSSWEGGELFF. The chain couples TRBV6-5 to TRBJ2-2, with 7 bases fitting TRBD2. The CDR3 runs 14 residues. With 6 bases clipped from V and 7 bases from J, the junction kept 8 bases outside the gene matches. Germline lookup yields CDR1 MNHEY and CDR2 SVGAGI.

The gene calls are TRBV25-1 and TRBJ2-2; possibly TRBD2 for D (6 bases). Germline CDR1 and CDR2: MGHDK and SYGVNS. V shed 2 bases and J shed 6 bases, with 10 bases lying between them. The CDR3 spans 14 residues. The CDR3 DNA is TGTGCCAGCAGTGAACCGGGGGTCCCCGGGGAGCTGTTTTTT. Protein sequence: CASSEPGVPGELFF.

DNA of the CDR3: TGCGCCAGCCGTGAGCGGTGGACCGGGGAGCTGTTTTTT. Translated, it gives CASRERWTGELFF. The chain combines TRBV5-1 with TRBJ2-2; TRBD2 might be the D (5 bases). The CDR3 is 13 amino acids. V was cut by 7 bases and J by 5 bases, with 12 bases left in between. The V gene's germline CDR1 is SGHRS and CDR2 YFSETQ.

This clone was recorded a few times. The chain combines TRBV15 with TRBJ2-5; the D is unclear. Germline CDR1 LNHNV, CDR2 YYDKDF (reference sequence). V lost 3 bases and J 3 bases, leaving 8 bases between the germline ends. This CDR3 has 13 residues. The CDR3 spells CATSRNSKETQYF. The DNA for the CDR3 is TGTGCCACCAGCAGGAACTCAAAAGAGACCCAGTACTTC.

The table lists this clone with a few counts. This sequence joins TRBV30 and TRBJ2-3; either TRBD1 or TRBD2 may supply D (5 bases each). This CDR3 is built from 12 residues. V lost 4 bases and J 5 bases, leaving 10 bases between the germline ends. Germline loops: CDR1 GTSNPN, CDR2 SVGIG (reference sequence). In DNA form, the CDR3 reads TGTGCCTGGACTCGGGGCCTAGATACGCAGTATTTT. Amino acids: CAWTRGLDTQYF.

The rearrangement links TRBV11-1 to TRBJ2-2; TRBD1 agrees at 9 bases. Trimming removed 5 bases from V and 0 bases from J; junction bases left unmatched: 1. This CDR3 contains 15 residues. The germline gives CDR1 SGHAT, CDR2 FQDESV (reference sequence). The DNA for the CDR3 is TGTGCCAGCAGCCGGACAGGGGCGAACACCGGGGAGCTGTTTTTT. Translating gives CASSRTGANTGELFF.